Sequencing of this T cell receptor (beta chain) was carried out in a study of blood T cell repertoires in COVID-19. In the original workflow: Quantification of nucleated cells was approximated via reference gene primer amplification. Generated by immunoSEQ multiplex PCR, the TCRdb table keeps only in-frame clones and is missing some. For V, J and clone size, that table is used; D and trimming come from the DNA. The sample shows approximately 250,000 clones, 75% to 85% of them seen only once. Germline CDR1 is LNHDA and CDR2 is SQIVND (reference sequence). The CDR3 is 15 residues long. V lost 6 bases and J lost 6; bases outside the gene matches: 13.

Material: peripheral blood. This TCR was recovered from a human donor in a cohort sampled during active COVID-19. The rearrangement links TRBV19 to TRBJ2-7; 8 positions agree with TRBD2. CDR3 DNA: TGTGCCAGTAGCCTATATAGCGGGACGACCGCCGAGCAGTACTTC. As protein: CASSLYSGTTAEQYF. The full variable domain, its missing parts supplied by reference TRBV19 and TRBJ2-7, is DGGITQSPKYLFRKEGQNVTLSCEQNLNHDAMYWYRQDPGQGLRLIYYSQIVNDFQKGDIAEGYSVSREKKESFPLTVTSAQKNPTAFYLCASSLYSGTTAEQYFGPGTRLTVT.